A single sample gave rise to the 6 T cell receptor beta chains below, sequenced in a study of shared clonotypes between healthy human individuals. Positively selected for CCR7, the CD45RO-negative cells used as naive CD8 cells excluded terminally differentiated effector memory CD45RA+ cells. This table comes from immunoSEQ multiplex PCR, and its TCRdb copy is limited to in-frame clones, with some not included. This sample has some 2 million clones; just under 95% occur once, and the top ten carry less than 1.5%. The sequenced material came from naive CD8+ T cells sorted from blood. Every receptor here comes from a young man in good health.

The V call is TRBV19, the J call TRBJ2-1; D may be TRBD1 or TRBD2 (5 bases each). The CDR3 runs 16 residues. With 4 bases removed from V and 4 bases from J, the gap between germline ends came to 17 bases. Germline CDR1 is LNHDA and CDR2 is SQIVND (reference sequence). For the CDR3, the DNA is TGTGCCAGTAGTACCCGTGGGGGACCTATGTACAATGAGCAGTTCTTC. It specifies CASSTRGGPMYNEQFF.

The chain uses TRBV27 and TRBJ2-2; the match to TRBD1 covers 7 bases. This CDR3 has 16 amino acids. Losses at the gene ends were 0 bases for V and 7 bases for J; bases not matched to a gene: 8. CDR1 and CDR2 (germline): MNHEY, SMNVEV (reference sequence). The CDR3, as DNA: TGTGCCAGCAGTTTATCGGTGGGGACAGCTCGCGGGGAGCTGTTTTTT. Protein product: CASSLSVGTARGELFF.

V usage is TRBV29-1 and J usage is TRBJ2-7; D remains ambiguous. Trimming removed 6 bases from V and 3 bases from J, with 12 bases in between. Germline V gene data show CDR1 as SQVTM and CDR2 as ANQGSEA. The CDR3 is made up of 12 amino acids. This chain's CDR3 is CSVFGPLYEQYF. In DNA, the CDR3 is TGCAGCGTGTTCGGACCCCTCTACGAGCAGTACTTC.

V is TRBV21-1 and J is TRBJ2-5; the DNA was not used to check the table's D call, TRBD1. TRBV21-1 is an annotated pseudogene. This CDR3 comprises 12 residues. CDR3 residues: CASSSGQETQYF. The CDR3 DNA reads as TGTGCCAGCAGCTCAGGGCAAGAGACCCAGTACTTC.

This rearrangement joins TRBV13 to TRBJ2-1; D may be TRBD1 or TRBD2 (5 bases each). The germline V and J ends were trimmed by 5 bases and 0 bases, with 14 bases remaining between them. The CDR3 loop spans 16 amino acids. Per germline, CDR1 PRHDT and CDR2 FYEKMQ (reference sequence). CDR3 sequence reads: CASSPTWGSSYNEQFF. The CDR3 nucleotides read TGTGCCAGCAGCCCGACGTGGGGGAGCTCCTACAATGAGCAGTTCTTC.

This chain uses TRBV7-6 with TRBJ1-4; no clear D gene. V was shortened by 1 base and J by 7 bases, with 13 bases between the two germline ends. The CDR3 totals 15 residues. CDR1 is SGHVS and CDR2 is FNYEAQ in the germline V gene. The CDR3 DNA follows: TGTGCCAGCAGCTTAGAGGTCCCCCCCGTTGAAAAACTGTTTTTT. Its translation is CASSLEVPPVEKLFF. Together with reference TRBV7-6 and TRBJ1-4, the CDR3 gives the full variable domain: GAGVSQSPRYKVTKRGQDVALRCDPISGHVSLYWYRQALGQGPEFLTYFNYEAQQDKSGLPNDRFSAERPEGSISTLTIQRTEQRDSAMYRCASSLEVPPVEKLFFGSGTQLSVL.